These 29 T cell receptor beta chains share one sample of origin, sequenced in a study of T cell repertoires in cytomegalovirus infection. TCRdb used MiXCR to reprocess the reads, holding one entry per CDR3 protein. The sample consists of under 600,000 distinct CDR3 sequences, 16% of them appearing once. Sequenced material: CD8+ T cells from PBMCs. The receptors derive from a human donor in good health (CMV status not recorded). Some clones in this sample may be carry-over from other donors' samples.

This clonotype was detected ten times or more. The chain employs TRBV2 and TRBJ2-1, with 11 bases identical to TRBD2. This CDR3 has 18 amino acids. The V gene's germline CDR1 is SNHLY and CDR2 FYNNEI. The J segment lost 3 bases and the V segment lost 4 bases, leaving 11 bases of the junction unmatched. The CDR3 sequence: CASSVLAGVAGSYNEQFF. DNA of the CDR3: TGTGCCAGCAGTGTACTAGCGGGAGTAGCAGGAAGCTACAATGAGCAGTTCTTC.

This clonotype was detected many times. The chain joins TRBV15 to TRBJ1-2, with D possibly being TRBD1 (6 bases). The ends were cut back, 5 bases at V and 8 bases at J, with 15 bases in the middle. The CDR3 consists of 13 residues. Germline V CDR1 and CDR2: LNHNV, YYDKDF (reference sequence). CDR3 loop: CATSEEQGLGYTF. The CDR3 DNA sequence: TGTGCCACCAGCGAGGAACAGGGTTTGGGCTACACCTTC.

The sample holds many counts of this clonotype. This rearrangement joins TRBV7-2 to TRBJ2-7; D possibly corresponds to TRBD2 (5 bases). The CDR3 covers 14 residues. Deletions cut 3 bases from V and 2 bases from J, with 11 bases between. CDR1 is SGHTA, CDR2 FQGNSA, per germline. DNA for the CDR3: TGTGCCAGCAGCTTCGGACTCTTAACCTACGAGCAGTACTTC. Translating it yields CASSFGLLTYEQYF.

This clonotype was seen repeatedly, ten times or more. The chain carries TRBV7-9 and TRBJ1-6, with D hard to call. The CDR3 length is 12 residues. Germline V lookup: CDR1 SEHNR, CDR2 FQNEAQ (reference sequence). The V end was cut by 3 bases, the J end by 8 bases, with 5 bases between. The DNA for the CDR3 is TGTGCCAGCAGCTTTTTTTATTCACCCCTCCACTTT. Translation: CASSFFYSPLHF.

J is TRBJ1-2 and V is TRBV29-1, with D hard to call. Germline values: CDR1 SQVTM, CDR2 ANQGSEA. CDR3 length: 11 residues. V was shortened by 2 bases and J by 6 bases, with 7 bases between the two germline ends. The CDR3 sequence: CSVENRHGYTF. The CDR3 nucleotides read TGCAGCGTTGAAAATCGCCATGGCTACACCTTC.

This chain joins TRBV7-9 and TRBJ2-7; D gene ambiguous. With the DNA end fitting TRBJ2-1 better, the J assignment may be wrong. This CDR3 comprises 12 residues. The germline gives CDR1 SEHNR, CDR2 FQNEAQ (reference sequence). This CDR3 is CASSVRAYEQFF. Written as DNA, the CDR3 is TGTGCCAGCAGCGTACGGGCCTACGAGCAGTTCTTC.

This chain joins TRBV6-5 and TRBJ2-4; 8 bases are shared with TRBD1. The CDR3 length is 17 residues. V lost 4 bases, J lost 1 base, and 9 bases stayed unmatched. Germline assignment: CDR1 MNHEY and CDR2 SVGAGI. This chain's CDR3 is CASSSPLQGAAKNIQYF. The CDR3 nucleotides are TGTGCCAGCAGTTCCCCTCTCCAGGGGGCGGCCAAAAACATTCAGTACTTC.

This clonotype occurred once. It is likely a read error, because the conserved phenylalanine at the end of the CDR3 is missing. This chain uses TRBV28 with TRBJ2-7; D possibly matches TRBD1 or TRBD2 (5 bases each). The germline V gene encodes CDR1 MDHEN and CDR2 SYDVKM. CDR3 length: 16 residues. Deletions cut 3 bases from V and 1 base from J, with 16 bases between. CDR3 bases: TGTGCCAGCAGTTTCCCCCCCGGGACCGCATCCTACGAGCAGTACTTA. This gives the protein CASSFPPGTASYEQYL.

This clonotype was observed a few times. The CDR3 DNA follows: TGCGCCAGCAGCCAAGAACTCATGGGGGGAGGAGATACGCAGTATTTT. Translating gives CASSQELMGGGDTQYF. J is TRBJ2-3 and V is TRBV4-1; possible D gene TRBD2, 6 bases. CDR3 length: 16 amino acids. Germline CDR1 is MGHRA and CDR2 is YSYEKL. V dropped 0 bases and J dropped 5 bases, with 15 bases sitting between them.

There are many counts of this clonotype. The chain uses TRBV11-1 and TRBJ2-7; D uncertain. Trimming shortened V by 5 bases and J by 6 bases, and 11 bases separated the two germline ends. The CDR3 consists of 12 residues. CDR1 and CDR2 (germline): SGHAT, FQDESV (reference sequence). CDR3 in DNA: TGTGCCAGCAGCCCCCATCCGGGCGAGCAGTACTTC. Amino acid sequence: CASSPHPGEQYF.

The chain has TRBV2 and TRBJ2-7, with D perhaps matching TRBD2 (6 bases). V dropped 7 bases and J dropped 9 bases, with 13 bases sitting between them. CDR3 length: 11 residues. The V gene's germline CDR1 is SNHLY and CDR2 FYNNEI. DNA of the CDR3: TGTGCCAGCACCGCGGGGAGTGCGCAGTACTTC. Translating it yields CASTAGSAQYF.

The gene calls are TRBV6-1 and TRBJ1-5, with D perhaps TRBD1 (5 bases). Trimming stripped 5 bases from V and 2 bases from J, with 16 bases between. The CDR3 loop spans 16 amino acids. CDR1 MNHNS and CDR2 SASEGT come from the germline V gene. The CDR3 DNA is TGTGCCAGCAGTAACCAAGACAGAGACGGCAATCAGCCCCAGCATTTT. Translating it yields CASSNQDRDGNQPQHF.

This clonotype appeared a few times. The gene calls are TRBV24-1 and TRBJ2-1; 12 bases align to TRBD1. Germline V lookup: CDR1 KGHDR, CDR2 SFDVKD. The CDR3 totals 13 residues. With V trimmed by 7 bases and J by 7 bases, 1 base remained unmatched. CDR3 sequence reads: CATRGQGANEQFF. The CDR3 DNA reads as TGTGCCACCAGGGGACAGGGGGCGAATGAGCAGTTCTTC.

This clonotype was observed a handful of times. No conserved phenylalanine or tryptophan is present at the end of the CDR3, so a read error is the likely explanation. This chain links TRBV27 with TRBJ2-4; 10 positions match TRBD2. Trimming cost V 5 bases and J 8 bases; bases outside gene matches: 9. This CDR3 comprises 15 residues. The germline CDR1 and CDR2 sequences are MNHEY and SMNVEV (reference sequence). The CDR3 nucleotides are TGTGCCAGCAGTCCCCCGGGTAGCGGGAGGCACATTCAGTACTTA. This translates into CASSPPGSGRHIQYL.

V gene TRBV15 combines with J gene TRBJ1-5, with 9 nucleotides matching TRBD1. In germline, CDR1 is LNHNV, CDR2 YYDKDF (reference sequence). CDR3 length: 15 residues. With 3 bases clipped from V and 4 bases from J, the junction kept 4 bases outside the gene matches. The DNA of the CDR3 is TGTGCCACCAGCAGGGCAGACAGGGGGAATCAGCCCCAGCATTTT. Encoded protein: CATSRADRGNQPQHF.

The chain is built from TRBV24-1 and TRBJ2-2, with D uncertain. The CDR3 loop spans 15 amino acids. Germline loops: CDR1 KGHDR, CDR2 SFDVKD. The V end was cut by 2 bases, the J end by 1 base, with 7 bases between. The CDR3 bases are TGTGCCACCAGTGATTCCCCAGGGAACACCGGGGAGCTGTTTTTT. As protein: CATSDSPGNTGELFF.

This clonotype was picked up many times. The chain links TRBV27 to TRBJ1-1; weak D call: TRBD1 (5 bases). CDR1 is MNHEY, CDR2 SMNVEV, per germline (reference sequence). CDR3 length: 13 amino acids. V lost 6 bases to trimming and J lost 3 bases, with 11 bases between them. CDR3 sequence (DNA): TGTGCCAGCAGGGGGGAGGGATACACTGAAGCTTTCTTT. Translating gives CASRGEGYTEAFF.

This clonotype has only a few counts. V is TRBV4-2 and J is TRBJ1-6; TRBD1 matches 10 bases. This CDR3 comprises 17 residues. V lost 0 bases and J lost 10; bases outside the gene matches: 9. Germline CDR1 LGHNA, CDR2 YNFKEQ. The CDR3 sequence is CASSQEMLGQGNSPLHF. The CDR3 DNA reads as TGTGCCAGCAGCCAAGAAATGCTGGGACAGGGGAACTCACCCCTCCACTTT.

This clonotype came up a few times. The CDR3 reads CSALHGELFF. Written as DNA, the CDR3 is TGCAGCGCTCTTCACGGGGAGCTGTTTTTT. The gene calls are TRBV29-1 and TRBJ2-2; D ambiguous. Trimming left V 7 bases short and J 7 bases short, with 7 bases between. The CDR3 is 10 residues long. Per germline, CDR1 SQVTM and CDR2 ANQGSEA.

This clonotype was recorded a few times. The genes are TRBV19 and TRBJ2-7; D is tentatively TRBD1 or TRBD2 (5 bases each). This CDR3 region has 14 residues. The germline CDR1 and CDR2 sequences are LNHDA and SQIVND (reference sequence). Trimming took off 4 bases at V and 3 bases at J, with 13 bases between the two ends. CDR3 loop: CASSNRDVDYEQYF. The DNA for the CDR3 is TGTGCCAGTAGTAACCGGGACGTCGACTACGAGCAGTACTTC.

This chain uses TRBV6-5 with TRBJ1-1; unclear D gene. The V gene's germline CDR1 is MNHEY and CDR2 SVGAGI. The CDR3 consists of 14 residues. Trimming took 5 bases from V and 2 from J, leaving 12 bases between them. The CDR3 spells CASSNSDVNTEAFF. The CDR3 DNA is TGTGCCAGCAGTAACAGCGACGTAAACACTGAAGCTTTCTTT.

Many counts were recorded for this clonotype. This chain joins TRBV12-3 or TRBV12-4 and TRBJ2-7; D may match TRBD1 or TRBD2 (5 bases each). V was pared by 5 bases and J by 2 bases, with 16 bases between. CDR3 size: 15 residues. Here the CDR3 DNA reads TGTGCCAGCAGTATCCACGGGACGTTAGCCTACGAGCAGTACTTC. Residues: CASSIHGTLAYEQYF.

About this clonotype: A much bigger clone sits one base away, suggesting this may be a read error. This chain joins TRBV7-9 and TRBJ2-2; possibly TRBD2 for D (5 bases). The CDR3 runs 10 residues. CDR1 is SEHNR, CDR2 FQNEAQ, per germline (reference sequence). CDR3 region: CAGRTGEMFF. The DNA for the CDR3 is TGTGCCGGACGGACCGGGGAGATGTTTTTT.

The chain uses TRBV3-1 and TRBJ2-1; perhaps TRBD1 as D (5 bases). CDR1 is LGHDT, CDR2 YNNKEL, per germline (reference sequence). The CDR3 covers 14 residues. Trimming left V 3 bases short and J 4 bases short, with 10 bases between. The CDR3 spells CASSHPDSYNEQFF. CDR3 DNA sequence: TGTGCCAGCAGCCATCCCGACAGTTACAATGAGCAGTTCTTC.

This clonotype was detected many times. This sequence joins TRBV7-2 and TRBJ2-1, with unresolved D. This CDR3 has 13 residues. Germline CDR1 is SGHTA and CDR2 is FQGNSA. The V end was cut by 2 bases, the J end by 5 bases, with 7 bases between. The CDR3 region has the DNA TGTGCCAGCAGCTTAAGCCCTAACAATGAGCAGTTCTTC. Translating gives CASSLSPNNEQFF.

J is TRBJ2-3 and V is TRBV20-1; 11 nucleotides match TRBD2. Trimming removed 0 bases from V and 4 bases from J; junction bases left unmatched: 15. Germline V lookup: CDR1 DFQATT, CDR2 SNEGSKA (reference sequence). The CDR3 totals 19 residues. The chain's CDR3 is CSARDTLGIAGGRADTQYF. For the CDR3, the DNA is TGCAGTGCTAGAGATACCCTTGGAATAGCGGGAGGGCGGGCAGATACGCAGTATTTT.

Ten or more counts support this clonotype. The V gene is TRBV7-6, the J gene TRBJ1-3, with D perhaps TRBD1 (5 bases). CDR3 length: 17 amino acids. CDR1 is SGHVS, CDR2 FNYEAQ, per germline. V lost 0 bases and J lost 0, with 12 bases in between. The CDR3 protein is CASSLAREGFSGNTIYF. CDR3 in DNA: TGTGCCAGCAGCTTAGCGCGGGAGGGGTTCTCTGGAAACACCATATATTTT.

In the case of this clonotype: Germline and junction disagree at one end, which may indicate a read error. The rearrangement joins TRBV7-9 to TRBJ2-7; unclear D gene. The CDR3 totals 12 residues. CDR1 SEHNR and CDR2 FQNEAQ come from the germline V gene (reference sequence). CDR3 sequence (DNA): TGTGCCAGCACTTCCTTGGCATACGAGAAGTACTTC. Protein sequence: CASTSLAYEKYF.

This clonotype appeared many times. The J gene is TRBJ1-5, the V gene TRBV12-5, with a weak D call TRBD1 (5 bases). Germline V gene sequence: CDR1 LGHNT, CDR2 FRNRAP. V was trimmed by 5 bases and J by 7 bases, leaving 9 bases between them. This CDR3 is built from 12 residues. The CDR3: CASGIGGQPQHF. CDR3 coding DNA: TGTGCTAGTGGTATTGGGGGACAGCCCCAGCATTTT.